A single sample is the source of the 7 T cell receptor beta chains below, sequenced in a study of vaccination and CD4 T cells after COVID-19. The Oncomine TCR Beta short-read assay was what sequenced the DNA obtained from cultured CD4+ T cells. Via MiXCR, TCRdb re-called the PCR reads, giving one row per CDR3 protein. Counted here are 8,400 or so distinct CDR3 sequences, more than 60% occurring once; the ten biggest clones make up 38%. Stated treatment: roughly 10-day PBMC culture with coronavirus spike peptide pools or control peptides (ViraFEST assay). Their target antigens are unknown. Specimen: CD4+ T cells from blood, cultured in vitro. The source of these receptors is a human donor who had recovered from COVID-19.

This clonotype appeared a few times. The chain recombines TRBV6-1 with TRBJ2-2, with TRBD1 matching over 10 bases. CDR3 length: 17 residues. After removal of 5 bases from V and 5 bases from J, the junction contained 11 bases not matched to a gene. From germline, CDR1 is MNHNS and CDR2 SASEGT. CDR3 region: CASSRRRTGGETGELFF. The CDR3, as DNA: TGTGCCAGCAGTCGACGGCGGACAGGGGGTGAGACCGGGGAGCTGTTTTTT.

The rearrangement joins TRBV7-2 to TRBJ2-7; TRBD1 aligns across 9 bases. The V gene end was trimmed by 1 base and the J gene end by 2 bases; junction bases not matched to a gene: 9. CDR3 length: 17 residues. CDR1 SGHTA and CDR2 FQGNSA come from the germline V gene. This CDR3 reads CASSLETGGLAPYEQYF. The DNA of the CDR3 is TGTGCCAGCAGCTTAGAGACAGGGGGTCTCGCTCCCTACGAGCAGTACTTC.

V usage is TRBV19 and J usage is TRBJ2-5; 7 bases match TRBD2. In germline, CDR1 is LNHDA, CDR2 SQIVND (reference sequence). Trimming at V came to 3 bases and at J to 5 bases, leaving 6 bases not matched to a gene. The CDR3 covers 14 residues. CDR3 amino acids: CASSIMREYETQYF. CDR3 sequence (DNA): TGTGCCAGTAGTATTATGCGGGAGTACGAGACCCAGTACTTC.

CDR3 in DNA: TGCGCCAGCAGCCAAGATAAGGGGTCAAGGTCCTACAATGAGCAGTTCTTC. Amino acid sequence: CASSQDKGSRSYNEQFF. The V call is TRBV4-1, the J call TRBJ2-1, with D tentatively TRBD1 (5 bases). V lost 0 bases to trimming and J lost 1 base, with 13 bases between them. CDR3 size: 17 residues. CDR1 is MGHRA and CDR2 is YSYEKL in the germline V gene.

The rearrangement links TRBV20-1 to TRBJ1-5; D perhaps matches TRBD1 (5 bases). Trimming left V 4 bases short and J 3 bases short, with 10 bases between. The CDR3 consists of 13 residues. CDR1 and CDR2 (germline): DFQATT, SNEGSKA (reference sequence). The CDR3 spells CSATGYANQPQHF. The CDR3 DNA reads TGCAGTGCTACAGGGTATGCCAATCAGCCCCAGCATTTT.

This chain links TRBV20-1 with TRBJ2-3, with TRBD2 matching over 10 bases. Germline lookup yields CDR1 DFQATT and CDR2 SNEGSKA (reference sequence). CDR3 length: 16 residues. With 4 bases clipped from V and 1 base from J, the junction kept 8 bases outside the gene matches. For the CDR3, the DNA is TGCAGTGCTACGAAAGCGGGGGGGCGGGGCACAGATACGCAGTATTTT. Protein: CSATKAGGRGTDTQYF.

The rearrangement links TRBV7-9 to TRBJ1-6; TRBD1 matches 7 bases. Germline CDR1 SEHNR, CDR2 FQNEAQ (reference sequence). This CDR3 is built from 15 residues. The junction had 3 bases not matched to a gene; V was cut back by 1 base and J by 6 bases. CDR3 residues: CASSLGRGINSPLHF. The CDR3 DNA reads TGTGCCAGCAGCTTAGGCAGGGGGATTAATTCACCCCTCCACTTT.